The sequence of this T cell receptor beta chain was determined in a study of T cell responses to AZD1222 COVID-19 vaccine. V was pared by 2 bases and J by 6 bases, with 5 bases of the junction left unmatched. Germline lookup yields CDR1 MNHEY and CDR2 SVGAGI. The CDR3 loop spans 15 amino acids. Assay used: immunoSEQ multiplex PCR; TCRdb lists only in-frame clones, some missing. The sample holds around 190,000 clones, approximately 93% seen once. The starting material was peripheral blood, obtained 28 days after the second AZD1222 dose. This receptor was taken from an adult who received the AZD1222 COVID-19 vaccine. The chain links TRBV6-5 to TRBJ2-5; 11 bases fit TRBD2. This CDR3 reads CASSYLAGGGQTQYF. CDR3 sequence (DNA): TGTGCCAGCAGTTACCTAGCGGGAGGAGGGCAGACCCAGTACTTC.